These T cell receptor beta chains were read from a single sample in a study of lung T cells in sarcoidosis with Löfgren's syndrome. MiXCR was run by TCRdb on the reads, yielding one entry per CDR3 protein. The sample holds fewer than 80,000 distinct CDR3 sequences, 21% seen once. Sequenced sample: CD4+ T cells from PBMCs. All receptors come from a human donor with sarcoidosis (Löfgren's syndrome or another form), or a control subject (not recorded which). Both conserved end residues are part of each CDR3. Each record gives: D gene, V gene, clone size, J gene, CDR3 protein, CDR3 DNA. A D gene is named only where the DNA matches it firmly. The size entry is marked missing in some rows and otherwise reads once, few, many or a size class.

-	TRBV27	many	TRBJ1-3	CASSPDRFSGNTIYF	TGTGCCAGCAGTCCCGACAGGTTCTCTGGAAACACCATATATTTT
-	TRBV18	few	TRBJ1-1	CASSPGAMNTEAFF	TGTGCCAGCTCACCAGGGGCCATGAACACTGAAGCTTTCTTT
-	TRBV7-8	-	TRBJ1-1	CASSPGAWEAFF	TGTGCCAGCAGCCCGGGAGCGTGGGAAGCTTTCTTT
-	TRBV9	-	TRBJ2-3	CASSVGGPETQYF	TGTGCCAGCAGCGTAGGAGGCCCCGAAACGCAGTATTTT
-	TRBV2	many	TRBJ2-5	CASSVESPETQYF	TGTGCCAGCAGTGTCGAGTCCCCGGAGACCCAGTACTTC
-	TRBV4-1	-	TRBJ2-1	CASSQGGGRSSYNEQVF	TGCGCCAGCAGCCAGGGTGGAGGACGGAGCTCCTACAATGAGCAGGTCTTC
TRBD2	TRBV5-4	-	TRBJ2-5	CASSPIGTSGGETQYF	TGTGCCAGCAGCCCGATCGGGACATCGGGAGGGGAGACCCAGTACTTC
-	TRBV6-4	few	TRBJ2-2	CASGRDFNTGELFF	TGTGCCAGCGGCCGGGACTTCAACACCGGGGAGCTGTTTTTT
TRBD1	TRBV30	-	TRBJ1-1	CARMGQANTEAFF	TGTGCCCGGATGGGACAGGCCAACACTGAAGCTTTCTTT
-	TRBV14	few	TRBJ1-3	CASSQVAGAGNTIYF	TGTGCCAGCAGCCAAGTTGCCGGTGCCGGAAACACCATATATTTT
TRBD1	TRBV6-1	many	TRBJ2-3	CASSQRQGKTDTQYF	TGTGCCAGCAGTCAACGACAGGGGAAGACAGATACGCAGTATTTT
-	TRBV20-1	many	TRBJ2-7	CSARDLLGSLYEQYF	TGCAGTGCTAGAGATCTCTTAGGGTCCCTCTACGAGCAGTACTTC
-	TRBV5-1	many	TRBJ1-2	CASSLSRVEGGYTF	TGCGCCAGCAGCTTGAGCAGGGTCGAGGGTGGCTACACCTTC
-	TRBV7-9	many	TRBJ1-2	CASSLVAYGYTF	TGTGCCAGCAGCTTAGTAGCCTATGGCTACACCTTC
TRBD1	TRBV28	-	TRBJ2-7	CASRIGQGARGQYF	TGTGCCAGCCGTATTGGACAGGGGGCAAGGGGGCAGTACTTC
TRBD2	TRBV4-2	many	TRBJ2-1	CASSPSGSYNEQFF	TGTGCCAGCAGCCCTAGCGGTTCATACAATGAGCAGTTCTTC
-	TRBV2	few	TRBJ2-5	CASSEALETQYF	TGTGCCAGCAGTGAAGCGCTGGAGACCCAGTACTTC
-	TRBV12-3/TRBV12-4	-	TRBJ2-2	CASSLWWHGTGELFF	TGTGCCAGCAGTTTATGGTGGCACGGCACCGGGGAGCTGTTTTTT
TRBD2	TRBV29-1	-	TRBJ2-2	CSVGLAGARELFF	TGCAGCGTGGGACTAGCGGGAGCTAGGGAGCTGTTTTTT
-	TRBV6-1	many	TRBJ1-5	CASRFYSLNQPQHF	TGTGCCAGCAGATTTTACAGCCTCAATCAGCCCCAGCATTTT
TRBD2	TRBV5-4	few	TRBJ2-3	CASSPGEGPFTDTQYF	TGTGCCAGCAGCCCCGGGGAGGGGCCCTTTACAGATACGCAGTATTTT
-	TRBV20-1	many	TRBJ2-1	CSSWYNEQFF	TGCAGTTCGTGGTACAATGAGCAGTTCTTC
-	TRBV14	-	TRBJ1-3	CASSPRWAVSGNTIYF	TGTGCCAGCAGCCCTCGGTGGGCAGTCTCTGGAAACACCATATATTTT
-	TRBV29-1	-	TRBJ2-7	CSVVGSYEQYF	TGCAGCGTTGTGGGATCCTACGAGCAGTACTTC
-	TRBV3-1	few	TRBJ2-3	CASSEYLGRDTQYF	TGTGCCAGCAGCGAATATCTCGGACGGGATACGCAGTATTTT
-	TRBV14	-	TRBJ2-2	CASSRHVTGELFF	TGTGCCAGCAGTCGACACGTCACCGGGGAGCTGTTTTTT
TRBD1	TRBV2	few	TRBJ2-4	CASREDRGWLIQYF	TGTGCCAGCAGGGAGGACAGGGGATGGCTCATTCAGTACTTC
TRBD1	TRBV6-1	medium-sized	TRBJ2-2	CASRSGGSGTGELFF	TGTGCCAGCAGGTCAGGGGGATCGGGAACCGGGGAGCTGTTTTTT
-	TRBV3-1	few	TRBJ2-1	CASSQGYMGSEQFF	TGTGCCAGCAGCCAGGGCTATATGGGAAGTGAGCAGTTCTTC
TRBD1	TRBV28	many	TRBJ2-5	CASSYRGASQETQYF	TGTGCCAGCAGTTACAGGGGCGCTTCCCAAGAGACCCAGTACTTC
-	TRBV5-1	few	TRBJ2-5	CASSLLAPDPKHQETQYF	TGCGCCAGCAGCTTACTCGCCCCGGACCCAAAACACCAAGAGACCCAGTACTTC
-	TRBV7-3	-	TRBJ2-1	CASSSLPFRHEQSF	TGTGCCAGCAGCTCTCTCCCTTTTAGACATGAGCAGTCCTTC
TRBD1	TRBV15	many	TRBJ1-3	CATSPRTGSADTIYF	TGTGCCACCAGCCCAAGGACAGGGAGTGCGGACACCATATATTTT
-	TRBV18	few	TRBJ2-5	CASSPSKLARETQYF	TGTGCCAGCTCACCATCGAAGTTAGCTCGGGAGACCCAGTACTTC
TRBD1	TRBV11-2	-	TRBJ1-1	CTSSAFGDRGTEAFF	TGTACCAGCAGCGCTTTTGGAGACAGGGGCACTGAAGCTTTCTTT
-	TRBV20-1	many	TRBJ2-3	CSARSPREDSTDTQYF	TGCAGTGCTAGGTCCCCCAGGGAGGATAGCACAGATACGCAGTATTTT
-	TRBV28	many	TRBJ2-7	CASGTLAPYEQYF	TGTGCCAGCGGTACTCTAGCACCGTACGAGCAGTACTTC
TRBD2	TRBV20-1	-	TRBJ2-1	CSARAAGGPDEQFF	TGCAGTGCTAGAGCGGCGGGAGGGCCTGATGAGCAGTTCTTC
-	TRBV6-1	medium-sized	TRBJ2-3	CASRRSLWTATQYF	TGTGCCAGCAGAAGGTCCCTCTGGACGGCTACGCAGTATTTT
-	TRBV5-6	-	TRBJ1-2	CASSASSKAYTF	TGTGCCAGCAGCGCCAGCTCAAAAGCCTACACCTTC
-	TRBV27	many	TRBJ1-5	CASSSEGGQPQHF	TGTGCCAGCAGCTCTGAAGGAGGTCAGCCCCAGCATTTT
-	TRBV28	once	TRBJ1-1	CASSLQGIEGKNTEAFF	TGTGCCAGCAGTTTACAGGGTATCGAGGGGAAGAACACTGAAGCTTTCTTT
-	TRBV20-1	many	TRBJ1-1	CSARDQGGVNTEAFF	TGCAGTGCTAGAGACCAAGGAGGAGTGAACACTGAAGCTTTCTTT
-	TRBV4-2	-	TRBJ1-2	CASSQDVGYTF	TGTGCCAGCAGCCAAGATGTCGGCTACACCTTC
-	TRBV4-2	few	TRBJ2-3	CASSQDGPLRDTQYF	TGTGCCAGCAGCCAAGATGGGCCTTTACGGGATACGCAGTATTTT
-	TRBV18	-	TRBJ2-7	CASSPPGPFEQYF	TGTGCCAGCTCACCCCCGGGACCATTCGAGCAGTACTTC
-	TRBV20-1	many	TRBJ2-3	CSARGGGRTDTQYF	TGCAGTGCCCGCGGTGGGGGGCGCACAGATACGCAGTATTTT
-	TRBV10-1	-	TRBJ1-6	CASSERQKDSPLHF	TGCGCCAGCAGTGAGCGGCAGAAGGATTCACCCCTCCACTTT
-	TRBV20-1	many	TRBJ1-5	CSARRGDPNQPQHF	TGCAGTGCACGGCGGGGGGACCCTAATCAGCCCCAGCATTTT
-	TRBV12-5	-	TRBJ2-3	CASGSSGADTQYF	TGTGCTAGTGGTTCGTCAGGGGCCGATACGCAGTATTTT
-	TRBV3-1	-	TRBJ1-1	CASSSRAGTEAFF	TGTGCCAGCAGCAGCAGGGCGGGCACTGAAGCTTTCTTT
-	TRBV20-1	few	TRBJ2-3	CSARGGVITDTQYF	TGCAGTGCTAGGGGCGGGGTAATCACAGATACGCAGTATTTT
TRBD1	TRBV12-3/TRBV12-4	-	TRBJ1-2	CASSSQGGYYGYTF	TGTGCCAGCAGTTCCCAGGGGGGCTACTATGGCTACACCTTC
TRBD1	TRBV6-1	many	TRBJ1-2	CASSDDRDYGYTF	TGTGCCAGCAGTGACGACAGGGACTATGGCTACACCTTC
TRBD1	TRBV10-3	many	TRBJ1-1	CAISADRWNDRTEAFF	TGTGCCATCAGTGCGGACAGGTGGAATGATCGCACTGAAGCTTTCTTT